The 20 T cell receptor beta chains listed next were all sequenced from one sample in a study of shared clonotypes between healthy human individuals. Libraries were prepared by immunoSEQ multiplex PCR; TCRdb keeps only in-frame clonotypes and omits some of them. Seen here are 730,000 or so clones, 55% to 75% observed once, and the top ten hold less than 2%. Sequenced: memory CD4+ T cells sorted from blood. Subset noted: CD45RA-negative fraction. The receptors originated from a woman aged 25 to 39 in good health.

The CDR3 region is CASTLRLFSYNEQFF. Here the CDR3 DNA reads TGTGCCAGCACCCTACGGCTGTTCTCCTACAATGAGCAGTTCTTC. The chain links TRBV28 to TRBJ2-1; D not resolved. The CDR3 sequence is 15 residues long. The germline V gene has CDR1 MDHEN and CDR2 SYDVKM. V was cut by 7 bases and J by 0 bases, with 13 bases left in between. The full variable domain, its missing parts supplied by reference TRBV28 and TRBJ2-1, is DVKVTQSSRYLVKRTGEKVFLECVQDMDHENMFWYRQDPGLGLRLIYFSYDVKMKEKGDIPEGYSVSREKKERFSLILESASTNQTSMYLCASTLRLFSYNEQFFGPGTRLTVL.

In its sample, this clone was seen many times. This chain links TRBV6-1 with TRBJ1-5, with D unclear. CDR1 MNHNS and CDR2 SASEGT come from the germline V gene. Deletions cut 4 bases from V and 3 bases from J, with 16 bases between. The CDR3 covers 16 residues. CDR3 loop: CASSVMMRAVNQPQHF. The CDR3 DNA follows: TGTGCCAGCAGTGTAATGATGCGGGCAGTCAATCAGCCCCAGCATTTT.

Turning to this clone: Other DNA sequences within the sample encode an identical CDR3. The chain uses TRBV10-2 and TRBJ2-1; no definite D call. Germline CDR1 WSHSY, CDR2 SAAADI. CDR3 length: 12 amino acids. Trimming took off 5 bases at V and 8 bases at J, with 10 bases between the two ends. CDR3 nucleotides: TGCGCCAGCAGTCCAAGGCTTGATGAGCAGTTCTTC. As protein: CASSPRLDEQFF.

The chain links TRBV9 to TRBJ2-3; either TRBD1 or TRBD2 may supply D (5 bases each). Trimming took 4 bases from V and 2 from J, leaving 14 bases between them. The germline CDR1 and CDR2 sequences are SGDLS and YYNGEE. The CDR3 length is 15 residues. The CDR3 is CASSPRGVITDTQYF. CDR3 nucleotide sequence: TGTGCCAGCAGCCCCAGAGGGGTAATCACAGATACGCAGTATTTT.

The chain employs TRBV11-2 and TRBJ1-5; D is ambiguous. Germline CDR1 and CDR2: SGHAT and FQNNGV. The V end lost 5 bases, the J end lost 0 bases, and 8 bases lay between the germline ends. The CDR3 is 14 residues long. For the CDR3, the DNA is TGTGCCAGCAGCCCTTACCTTAGCAATCAGCCCCAGCATTTT. It translates to CASSPYLSNQPQHF. The full variable domain, with the rest looked up from reference TRBV11-2 and TRBJ1-5, is EAGVAQSPRYKIIEKRQSVAFWCNPISGHATLYWYQQILGQGPKLLIQFQNNGVVDDSQLPKDRFSAERLKGVDSTLKIQPAKLEDSAVYLCASSPYLSNQPQHFGDGTRLSIL.

The V call is TRBV19, the J call TRBJ1-1; D not certain. CDR3 length: 13 amino acids. In germline, CDR1 is LNHDA, CDR2 SQIVND (reference sequence). Trimming shortened V by 4 bases and J by 4 bases, and 10 bases separated the two germline ends. The CDR3, as DNA: TGTGCCAGTAGTACCCAGGTTGGCACTGAAGCTTTCTTT. Amino acids: CASSTQVGTEAFF. Complete variable domain (other parts from reference TRBV19 and TRBJ1-1): DGGITQSPKYLFRKEGQNVTLSCEQNLNHDAMYWYRQDPGQGLRLIYYSQIVNDFQKGDIAEGYSVSREKKESFPLTVTSAQKNPTAFYLCASSTQVGTEAFFGQGTRLTVV.

Concerning this clone: The same CDR3 is also encoded by other DNA sequences in this sample. The chain is built from TRBV6-5 and TRBJ1-2; possibly TRBD1 for D (5 bases). The CDR3 has 14 amino acids. V was trimmed by 3 bases and J by 3 bases, leaving 11 bases between them. The V gene's germline CDR1 is MNHEY and CDR2 SVGAGI. The chain's CDR3 is CASSYRGMDYGYTF. The CDR3 nucleotides are TGTGCCAGCAGTTATCGGGGGATGGACTATGGCTACACCTTC.

The chain joins TRBV19 to TRBJ1-1; 10 bases map to TRBD1. Germline values: CDR1 LNHDA, CDR2 SQIVND (reference sequence). V shed 10 bases, J shed 1 base, and the junction held 6 bases outside the gene matches. This CDR3 spans 14 amino acids. CDR3 nucleotide sequence: TGTGCCACCGAAGACAGGGGGCCGAACACTGAAGCTTTCTTT. It yields the protein CATEDRGPNTEAFF.

The CDR3 sequence is CASSLLGTGANVLTF. CDR3 DNA: TGTGCCAGCAGCCTATTAGGGACTGGGGCCAACGTCCTGACTTTC. V is TRBV5-6 and J is TRBJ2-6, with unresolved D. The CDR3 runs to 15 residues. V shed 4 bases and J shed 2 bases, with 10 bases lying between them. Germline V gene data show CDR1 as SGHDT and CDR2 as YYEEEE.

At least ten counts were recorded for this clone. The J gene is TRBJ2-6, the V gene TRBV10-3; 9 bases match TRBD1. Germline CDR1 is ENHRY and CDR2 is SYGVKD. The length of the CDR3 is 19 residues. V was pared by 8 bases and J by 1 base, with 15 bases of the junction left unmatched. The CDR3 sequence: CAILPSPGTGMSGANVLTF. CDR3 sequence (DNA): TGTGCCATCCTCCCATCCCCCGGGACAGGGATGTCTGGGGCCAACGTCCTGACTTTC.

The chain has TRBV7-9 and TRBJ2-3; D remains unclear. The CDR3 runs to 15 residues. Trimming cost V 4 bases and J 8 bases, with 19 bases left between them. Germline V CDR1 and CDR2: SEHNR, FQNEAQ (reference sequence). The CDR3 reads CASSSNTLLPGTQYF. The CDR3, as DNA: TGTGCCAGCAGCTCAAACACCCTGCTTCCTGGTACGCAGTATTTT.

The chain uses TRBV7-2 and TRBJ2-5, with a tentative D call TRBD2 (5 bases). Germline assignment: CDR1 SGHTA and CDR2 FQGNSA. This CDR3 has 14 amino acids. V lost 1 base to trimming and J lost 10 bases, with 16 bases between them. CDR3 in amino acids: CASSLGVSPAGQYF. The CDR3 bases are TGTGCCAGCAGCTTAGGCGTATCGCCCGCGGGCCAGTACTTC.

On this clone: Other DNA sequences of this sample code for an identical CDR3. The genes are TRBV11-3 and TRBJ2-6, with no clear D. CDR1 and CDR2 from the germline V gene are SGHNT and YENEEA. This CDR3 is 14 amino acids long. V was clipped by 5 bases and J by 0 bases, with 5 bases between them. The CDR3 sequence is CASSPGSGANVLTF. CDR3 sequence (DNA): TGTGCCAGCAGCCCCGGCTCTGGGGCCAACGTCCTGACTTTC.

The J gene is TRBJ2-7, the V gene TRBV5-4; D not resolved. Trimming took off 0 bases at V and 6 bases at J, with 10 bases between the two ends. The CDR3 is made up of 13 amino acids. Germline CDR1 SGHNT, CDR2 YYREEE (reference sequence). CDR3 nucleotide sequence: TGTGCCAGCAGCTTGGTTAACACAGCCGAGCAGTACTTC. Protein: CASSLVNTAEQYF.

As regards this clone: Other DNA sequences in this specimen translate into the identical CDR3. The genes are TRBV4-1 and TRBJ1-3; the D is unclear. Germline assignment: CDR1 MGHRA and CDR2 YSYEKL. The CDR3 loop spans 15 amino acids. V was cut by 1 base and J by 0 bases, with 7 bases left in between. As DNA, the CDR3 is TGCGCCAGCAGCCAAGTTTTGAGCTCTGGAAACACCATATATTTT. It encodes CASSQVLSSGNTIYF.

The chain is built from TRBV28 and TRBJ1-5; tentatively, D is TRBD1 (6 bases). The CDR3 loop spans 14 amino acids. V was cut by 6 bases and J by 4 bases, with 13 bases left in between. From germline, CDR1 is MDHEN and CDR2 SYDVKM. The CDR3 loop reads CASSPGAGNQPQHF. The CDR3 region has the DNA TGTGCCAGCAGCCCGGGGGCAGGGAATCAGCCCCAGCATTTT.

V gene TRBV27 combines with J gene TRBJ2-1; the match to TRBD2 covers 7 bases. CDR1 and CDR2 from the germline V gene are MNHEY and SMNVEV (reference sequence). V lost 6 bases, J lost 4 bases, and 12 bases stayed unmatched. This CDR3 has 16 residues. CDR3 amino acids: CASRRSFAGVYNEQFF. In nucleotides, the CDR3 is TGTGCCAGCAGGCGCTCGTTCGCGGGAGTATACAATGAGCAGTTCTTC.

The V gene is TRBV16, the J gene TRBJ1-1; 7 bases align to TRBD1. J was trimmed by 4 bases and V by 5 bases; bases with no gene match: 7. From germline, CDR1 is KGHSY and CDR2 FQNENV. The CDR3 spans 14 residues. CDR3 DNA sequence: TGTGCCAGCAGCTTACAGGGGACGGGCACTGAAGCTTTCTTT. Its protein product is CASSLQGTGTEAFF. Looking up the rest from reference TRBV16 and TRBJ1-1 gives the full variable domain: GEEVAQTPKHLVRGEGQKAKLYCAPIKGHSYVFWYQQVLKNEFKFLISFQNENVFDETGMPKERFSAKCLPNSPCSLEIQATKLEDSAVYFCASSLQGTGTEAFFGQGTRLTVV.

V gene TRBV7-3 combines with J gene TRBJ2-1; no clear D. This CDR3 has 14 residues. Germline V lookup: CDR1 SGHTA, CDR2 FQGTGA. The V end was cut by 4 bases, the J end by 6 bases, with 13 bases between. The CDR3 DNA sequence: TGTGCCAGCAGCTATACCCCCTCTAGCAATGAGCAGTTCTTC. Residues: CASSYTPSSNEQFF. The entire variable domain, with the rest obtained from reference TRBV7-3 and TRBJ2-1, is as follows: GAGVSQTPSNKVTEKGKYVELRCDPISGHTALYWYRQSLGQGPEFLIYFQGTGAADDSGLPNDRFFAVRPEGSVSTLKIQRTERGDSAVYLCASSYTPSSNEQFFGPGTRLTVL.

The V gene is TRBV6-5, the J gene TRBJ2-1, with D perhaps TRBD2 (6 bases). Deletions cut 6 bases from V and 6 bases from J, with 15 bases between. The germline gives CDR1 MNHEY, CDR2 SVGAGI. The CDR3 is made up of 14 amino acids. The CDR3 sequence is CASSRNRESNEQFF. The CDR3 coding sequence is TGTGCCAGCAGCCGCAACCGGGAGAGCAATGAGCAGTTCTTC.